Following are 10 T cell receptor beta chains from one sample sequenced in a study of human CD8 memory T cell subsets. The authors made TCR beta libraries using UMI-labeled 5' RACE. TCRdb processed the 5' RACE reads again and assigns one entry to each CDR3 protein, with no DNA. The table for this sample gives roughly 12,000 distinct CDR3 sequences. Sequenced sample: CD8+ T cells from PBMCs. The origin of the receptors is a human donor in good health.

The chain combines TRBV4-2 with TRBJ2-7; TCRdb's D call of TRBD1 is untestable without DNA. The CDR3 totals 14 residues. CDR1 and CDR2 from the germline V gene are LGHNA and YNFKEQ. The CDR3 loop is CASSQEGTQDEQYF.

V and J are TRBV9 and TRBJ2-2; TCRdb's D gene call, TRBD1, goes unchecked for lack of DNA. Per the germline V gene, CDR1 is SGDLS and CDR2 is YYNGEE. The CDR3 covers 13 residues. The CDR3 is CASSVLPPGELFF.

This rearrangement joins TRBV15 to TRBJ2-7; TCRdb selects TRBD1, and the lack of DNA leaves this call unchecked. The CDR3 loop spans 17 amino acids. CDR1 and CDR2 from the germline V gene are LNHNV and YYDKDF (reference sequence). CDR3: CATSRPYPTGEDYEQYF. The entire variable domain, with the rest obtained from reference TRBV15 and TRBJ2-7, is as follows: DAMVIQNPRYQVTQFGKPVTLSCSQTLNHNVMYWYQQKSSQAPKLLFHYYDKDFNNEADTPDNFQSRRPNTSFCFLDIRSPGLGDTAMYLCATSRPYPTGEDYEQYFGPGTRLTVT.

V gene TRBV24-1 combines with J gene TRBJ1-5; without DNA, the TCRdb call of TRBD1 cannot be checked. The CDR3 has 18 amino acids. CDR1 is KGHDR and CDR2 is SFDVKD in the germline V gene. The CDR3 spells CATSDSHRGTTPDQPQHF.

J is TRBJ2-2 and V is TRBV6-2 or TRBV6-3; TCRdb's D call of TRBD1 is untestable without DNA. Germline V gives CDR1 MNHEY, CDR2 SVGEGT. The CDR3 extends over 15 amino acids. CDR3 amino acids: CASSYAGRGTGELFF.

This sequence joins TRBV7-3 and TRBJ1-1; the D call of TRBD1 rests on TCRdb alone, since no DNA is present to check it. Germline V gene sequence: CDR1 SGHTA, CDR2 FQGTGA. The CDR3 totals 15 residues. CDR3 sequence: CASSLGQGRVTEAFF.

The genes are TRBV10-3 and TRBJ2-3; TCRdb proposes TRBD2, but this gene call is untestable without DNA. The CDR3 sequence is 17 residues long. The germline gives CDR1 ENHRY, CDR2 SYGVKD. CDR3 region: CAISESPTDLGADTQYF.

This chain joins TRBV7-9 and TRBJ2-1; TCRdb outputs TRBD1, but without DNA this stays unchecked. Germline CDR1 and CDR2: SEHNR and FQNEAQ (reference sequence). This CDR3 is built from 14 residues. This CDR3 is CASSGTGDYNEQFF.

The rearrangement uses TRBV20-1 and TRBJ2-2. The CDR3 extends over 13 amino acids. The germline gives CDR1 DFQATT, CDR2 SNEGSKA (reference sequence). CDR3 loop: CSARVLNTGELFF.

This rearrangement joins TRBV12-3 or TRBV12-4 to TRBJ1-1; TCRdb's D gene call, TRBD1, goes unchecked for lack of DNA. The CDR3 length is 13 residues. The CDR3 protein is CASSRTGVAEAFF.